The present T cell receptor (beta chain) was sequenced within a study of early stage breast cancer tumors. Study at large: Among approximately 12 ER+/PR+/HER2- tumors, eight were ductal, four lobular.

General study results and limits: Unsorted bulk genomic DNA sequencing lacked pairing and functional marker data. Enriched TCRB sequences shared across patients were mostly commonly generated sequences.

V shed 0 bases and J 5 bases; nucleotides not matched to a gene: 5. The CDR3 spans 14 residues. Germline lookup yields CDR1 SGHRS and CDR2 YFSETQ. Details on this clone: Its antigen is not known.

Blood replicates held 0.5 ug DNA, tumor or normal breast about 1.5 ug, two each. Assay: immunoSEQ multiplex PCR; the TCRdb copy retains only in-frame clones and omits some. The top ten hold 4% to 5% of the sample, which has approximately 33,000 clones, roughly 81% seen once. This sequence originates from a person aged 40 to 50 with breast cancer. Sequenced input: blood. V usage is TRBV5-1 and J usage is TRBJ2-7, with 7 bases fitting TRBD1. CDR3 DNA sequence: TGCGCCAGCAGCTTGGGACAGGGTATCCACGAGCAGTACTTC. The encoded protein is CASSLGQGIHEQYF. Drawing the rest from reference TRBV5-1 and TRBJ2-7, the complete variable domain is KAGVTQTPRYLIKTRGQQVTLSCSPISGHRSVSWYQQTPGQGLQFLFEYFSETQRNKGNFPGRFSGRQFSNSRSEMNVSTLELGDSALYLCASSLGQGIHEQYFGPGTRLTVT.